These T cell receptor beta chains were read from a single sample in a study of tumor T cells in aggressive B-cell lymphoma. Profiling relied on immunoSEQ multiplex PCR, and the TCRdb table lists in-frame clones only, not all of them. The table includes 7,900 or so clones, about 81% detected once. Source material: tumor tissue. Source of these receptors: an adult with diffuse large B cell lymphoma. CDR3s leave out the opening cysteine and the closing phenylalanine or tryptophan. Each record gives: J gene, V gene, CDR3 protein.

>TRBJ2-1|TRBV7-3
ASRGGAGNEQF
>TRBJ2-7|TRBV4-1
ASSQVLTSAYEQY
>TRBJ1-1|TRBV11-2
ASSDGQGLEAF
>TRBJ2-7|TRBV7-6
ASSLEHPARSYEQY
>TRBJ1-5|TRBV28
ASSFKGSRGLLQPQH
>TRBJ1-2|TRBV9
ASSVDRDEGSYGYT
>TRBJ1-2|TRBV4-2
ASSQVQGHYGYI
>TRBJ2-2|TRBV14
ASSRLGDTGELF
>TRBJ1-1|TRBV4-2
ASSQDGGNTEAF
>TRBJ2-1|TRBV19
ASSRGGDYNEQF
>TRBJ1-1|TRBV5-1
ASSLGATVLNTEAF
>TRBJ1-2|TRBV5-4
ASSPDRGGNLT
>TRBJ1-5|TRBV7-9
ASSDRTGTASNQPQH
>TRBJ1-3|TRBV28
ASSRQQGNTIY
>TRBJ2-1|TRBV14
ASSRQSSYNEQF
>TRBJ2-7|TRBV6-1
ASMRSSGRPYEQY
>TRBJ1-6|TRBV4-1
ASSPGQTNPVGSPLH
>TRBJ2-3|TRBV4-2
ASSSQRRGTQDTQY
>TRBJ2-3|TRBV9
ASSDANGNTDTQY
>TRBJ2-6|TRBV28
ASSPPIQAAGANVLT
>TRBJ2-7|TRBV14
ASSPQGSYSYEQY
>TRBJ1-1|TRBV7-8
AVWSQDTEAF
>TRBJ1-2|TRBV9
ASTPDSEYGYT
>TRBJ2-3|TRBV19
ASSIVQEGTDTQY
>TRBJ1-3|TRBV9
ASRDDQGSGNTIY
>TRBJ1-3|TRBV7-9
ASSPRQGANSGNTIY
>TRBJ2-4|TRBV28
ASTGLASKNIQY
>TRBJ2-1|TRBV27
ASSFLSGSYNEQF
>TRBJ2-2|TRBV9
ASSVAGVGTGELF